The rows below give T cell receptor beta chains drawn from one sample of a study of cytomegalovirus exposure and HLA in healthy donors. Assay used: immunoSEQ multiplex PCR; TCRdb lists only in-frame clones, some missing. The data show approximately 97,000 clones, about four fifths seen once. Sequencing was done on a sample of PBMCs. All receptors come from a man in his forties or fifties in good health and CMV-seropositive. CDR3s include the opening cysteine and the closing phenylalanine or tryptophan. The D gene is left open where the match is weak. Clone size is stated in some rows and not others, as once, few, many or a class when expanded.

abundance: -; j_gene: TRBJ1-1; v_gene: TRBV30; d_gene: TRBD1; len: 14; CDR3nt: TGTGCCTGCTCCTTGTCAGGGGGCGGCACTGAAGCTTTCTTT; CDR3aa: CACSLSGGGTEAFF
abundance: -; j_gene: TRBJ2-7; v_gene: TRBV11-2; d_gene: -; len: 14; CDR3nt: TGTGCCAGCAGCTTAGACAGGCCTCCAACGGAGCAGTACTTC; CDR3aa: CASSLDRPPTEQYF
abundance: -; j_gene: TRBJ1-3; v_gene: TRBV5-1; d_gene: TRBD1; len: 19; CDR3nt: TGCGCCAGCAGCAGTCTACAGGGGGCGAGTGGGCTGGGGGGAAACACCATATATTTT; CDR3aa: CASSSLQGASGLGGNTIYF
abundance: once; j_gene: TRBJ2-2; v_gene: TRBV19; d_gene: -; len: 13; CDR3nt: TGTGCCAGTAGTATAAATTTCCACGGGGAGCTGTTTTTT; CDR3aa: CASSINFHGELFF
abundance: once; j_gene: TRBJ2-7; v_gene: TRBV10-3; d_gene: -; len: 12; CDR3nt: TGTGCCATCAGGGACAGATCCTACGAGCAGTACTTC; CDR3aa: CAIRDRSYEQYF
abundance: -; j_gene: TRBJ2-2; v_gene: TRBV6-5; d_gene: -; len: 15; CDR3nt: TGTGCCAGCAGTACCCGACGGGGGAACACCGGGGAGCTGTTTTTT; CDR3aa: CASSTRRGNTGELFF
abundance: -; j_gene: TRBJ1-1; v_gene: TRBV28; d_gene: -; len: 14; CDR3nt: TGTGCCAGCAGGTGGGGGGTAAAGAACACTGAAGCTTTCTTT; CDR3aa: CASRWGVKNTEAFF
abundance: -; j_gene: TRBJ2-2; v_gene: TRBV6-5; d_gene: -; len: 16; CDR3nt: TGTGCCAGCAGTTACTCGGAACAGGTGAACACCGGGGAGCTGTTTTTT; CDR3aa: CASSYSEQVNTGELFF
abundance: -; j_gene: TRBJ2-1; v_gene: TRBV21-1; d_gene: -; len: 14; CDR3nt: TGTGCCAGCAGCAAAGCGGCGGGGGGGGATGAGCAGTTCTTC; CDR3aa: CASSKAAGGDEQFF
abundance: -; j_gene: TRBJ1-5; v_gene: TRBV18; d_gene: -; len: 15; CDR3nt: TGTGCCAGCTCCCAAGACAGGTATAGCAATCAGCCCCAGCATTTT; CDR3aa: CASSQDRYSNQPQHF
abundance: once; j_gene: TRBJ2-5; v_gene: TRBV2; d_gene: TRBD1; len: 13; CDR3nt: TGTGCCAGCAGGGGACAGTCTGGCGAGACCCAGTACTTC; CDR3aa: CASRGQSGETQYF
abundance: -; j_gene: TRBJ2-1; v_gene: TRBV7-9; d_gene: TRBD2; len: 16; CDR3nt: TGTGCCAGCAGCTTAGTACTAGCGGGGTCAGGAAATGAGCAGTTCTTC; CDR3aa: CASSLVLAGSGNEQFF
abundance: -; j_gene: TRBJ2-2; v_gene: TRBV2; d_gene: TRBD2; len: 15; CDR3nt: TGTGCCAGCAGCGGACTAGCGGCGAACACCGGGGAGCTGTTTTTT; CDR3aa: CASSGLAANTGELFF
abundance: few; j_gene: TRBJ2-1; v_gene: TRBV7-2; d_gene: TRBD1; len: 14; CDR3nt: TGTGCCAGCAATGACAGGGGGAGGTACAATGAGCAGTTCTTC; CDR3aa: CASNDRGRYNEQFF
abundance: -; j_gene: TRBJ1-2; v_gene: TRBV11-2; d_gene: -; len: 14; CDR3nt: TGTGCCAGCAGCTTAGCCGGGGACTTTTATGGCTACACCTTC; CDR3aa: CASSLAGDFYGYTF
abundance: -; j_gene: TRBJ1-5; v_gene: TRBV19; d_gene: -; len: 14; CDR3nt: TGTGCCAGTAGTATAGAAACAGGCAATCAGCCCCAGCATTTT; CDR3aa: CASSIETGNQPQHF
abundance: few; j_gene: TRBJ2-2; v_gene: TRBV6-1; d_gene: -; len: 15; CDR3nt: TGTGCCAGCAGGGAGGTGGAGGGGCTCACCGGGGAGCTGTTTTTT; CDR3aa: CASREVEGLTGELFF
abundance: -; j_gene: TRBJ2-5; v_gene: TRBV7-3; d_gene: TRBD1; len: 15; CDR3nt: TGTGCCAGCAGCTTAGGCTCAGGGGGCTGGGAGACCCAGTACTTC; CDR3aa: CASSLGSGGWETQYF
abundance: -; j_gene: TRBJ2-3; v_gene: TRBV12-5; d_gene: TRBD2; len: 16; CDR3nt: TGTGCTAGTGGCTTGAGGGTAGCGGGAGTATCAGATACGCAGTATTTT; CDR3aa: CASGLRVAGVSDTQYF
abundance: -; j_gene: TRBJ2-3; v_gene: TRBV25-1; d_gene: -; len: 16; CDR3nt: TGTGCCAGCAGTGAATATTCGGCAGGGAGCACAGATACGCAGTATTTT; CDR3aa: CASSEYSAGSTDTQYF
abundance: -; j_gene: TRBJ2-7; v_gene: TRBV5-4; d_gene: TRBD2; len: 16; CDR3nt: TGTGCCAGCAGCCGATCAGGGACTAGCGGGCTGGGGGAGCAGTACTTC; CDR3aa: CASSRSGTSGLGEQYF
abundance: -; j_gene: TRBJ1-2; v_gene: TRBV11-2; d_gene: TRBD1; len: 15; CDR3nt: TGTGCCAGCAGCTTAAGACAGGGGGCCGTCTATGGCTACACCTTC; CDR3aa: CASSLRQGAVYGYTF
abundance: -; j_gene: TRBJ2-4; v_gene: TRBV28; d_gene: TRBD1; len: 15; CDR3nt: TGTGCCAGCACCTCGGCAGGGGGAAACGAAAACATTCAGTACTTC; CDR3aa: CASTSAGGNENIQYF
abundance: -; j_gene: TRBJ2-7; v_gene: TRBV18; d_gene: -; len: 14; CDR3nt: TGTGCCAGCTCACCGCAGGGTGGGGGCTACGAGCAGTACTTC; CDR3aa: CASSPQGGGYEQYF
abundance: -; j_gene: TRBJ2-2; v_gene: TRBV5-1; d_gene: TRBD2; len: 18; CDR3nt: TGCGCCAAGGGAGCCGGGACTAGCGGTCTCGCGAACACCGGGGAGCTGTTTTTT; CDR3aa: CAKGAGTSGLANTGELFF
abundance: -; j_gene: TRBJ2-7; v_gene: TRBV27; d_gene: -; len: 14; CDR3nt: TGTGCCAGCAGTTTAGGGGGCCCAGGGAACGAGCAGTACTTC; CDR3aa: CASSLGGPGNEQYF
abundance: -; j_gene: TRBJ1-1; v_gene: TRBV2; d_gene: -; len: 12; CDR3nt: TGTGCCAGCAGTGAAGGGCAATGGGAAGCTTTCTTT; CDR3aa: CASSEGQWEAFF
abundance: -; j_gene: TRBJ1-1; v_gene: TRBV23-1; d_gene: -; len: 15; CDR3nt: TGCGCCAGCAGGCCCACGGGGGGCGGGTACACTGAAGCTTTCTTT; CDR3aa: CASRPTGGGYTEAFF
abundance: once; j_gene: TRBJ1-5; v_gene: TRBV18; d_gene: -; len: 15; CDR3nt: TGTGCCAGCCGCCGGGAGCGAGGTAGCAATCAGCCCCAGCATTTT; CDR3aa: CASRRERGSNQPQHF
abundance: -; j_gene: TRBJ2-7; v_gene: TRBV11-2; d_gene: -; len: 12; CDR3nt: TGTGCCAGCACCCTGGGGGGTGGGGAGCAGTACTTC; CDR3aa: CASTLGGGEQYF
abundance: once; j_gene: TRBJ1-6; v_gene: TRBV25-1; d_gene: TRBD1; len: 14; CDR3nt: TGTGCCAGCAGGCTGGGACAGGGAAATTCACCCCTCCACTTT; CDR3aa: CASRLGQGNSPLHF
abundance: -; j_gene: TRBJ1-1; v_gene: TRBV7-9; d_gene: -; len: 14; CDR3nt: TGTGCCAGCAGCTCGGGGGGATCGAACACTGAAGCTTTCTTT; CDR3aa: CASSSGGSNTEAFF
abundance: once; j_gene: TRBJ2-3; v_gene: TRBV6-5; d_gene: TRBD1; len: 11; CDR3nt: TGTGCCAGCAGTTTGGCAGGGGGCGAATATTTT; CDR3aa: CASSLAGGEYF
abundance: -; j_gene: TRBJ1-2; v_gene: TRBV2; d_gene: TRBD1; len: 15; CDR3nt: TGTGCCAGCAGTCCAAGCCGGGACAGGGGGAATGGCTACACCTTC; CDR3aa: CASSPSRDRGNGYTF
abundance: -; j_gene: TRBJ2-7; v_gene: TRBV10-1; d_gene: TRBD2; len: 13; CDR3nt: TGCGCCAGCTCCCCGGGAGGGATCGACGAGCAGTACTTC; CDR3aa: CASSPGGIDEQYF
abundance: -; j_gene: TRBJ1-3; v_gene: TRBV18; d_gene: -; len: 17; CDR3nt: TGTGCCAGCTCACCACCTGAACGGGGGGTCTCTGGAAACACCATATATTTT; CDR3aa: CASSPPERGVSGNTIYF
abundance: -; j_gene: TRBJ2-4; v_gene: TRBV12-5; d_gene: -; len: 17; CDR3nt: TGTGCTAGTGGCTCCGACAGGTACGGGATAGCCAAAAACATTCAGTACTTC; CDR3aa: CASGSDRYGIAKNIQYF
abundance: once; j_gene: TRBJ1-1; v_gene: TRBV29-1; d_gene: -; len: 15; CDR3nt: TGCAGCGCGGGCCTCGGGGGTCATTGGAACACTGAAGCTTTCTTT; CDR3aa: CSAGLGGHWNTEAFF
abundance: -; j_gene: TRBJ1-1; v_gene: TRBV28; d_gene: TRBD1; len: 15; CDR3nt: TGTGCCAGCAGTGCCTGGACAGGGGAGAGCACTGAAGCTTTCTTT; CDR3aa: CASSAWTGESTEAFF
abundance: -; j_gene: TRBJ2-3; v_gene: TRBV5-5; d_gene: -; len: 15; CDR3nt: TGTGCCAGCAGCTTGGCGCGGGGCGCCACAGATACGCAGTATTTT; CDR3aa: CASSLARGATDTQYF
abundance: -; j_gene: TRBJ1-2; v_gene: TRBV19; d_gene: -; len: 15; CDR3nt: TGTGCCAGTAGTATACGGGAAGGACGCGGTTATGGCTACACCTTC; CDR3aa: CASSIREGRGYGYTF
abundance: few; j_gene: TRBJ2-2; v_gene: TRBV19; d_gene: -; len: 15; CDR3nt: TGTGCCAGTAGTACTTTGGCGGGGTACACCGGGGAGCTGTTTTTT; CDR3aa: CASSTLAGYTGELFF
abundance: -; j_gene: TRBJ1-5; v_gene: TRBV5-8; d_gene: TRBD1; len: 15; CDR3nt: TGTGCCAGCAGCTTGACAGGGGGCGGAGGACAGCCCCAGCATTTT; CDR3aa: CASSLTGGGGQPQHF